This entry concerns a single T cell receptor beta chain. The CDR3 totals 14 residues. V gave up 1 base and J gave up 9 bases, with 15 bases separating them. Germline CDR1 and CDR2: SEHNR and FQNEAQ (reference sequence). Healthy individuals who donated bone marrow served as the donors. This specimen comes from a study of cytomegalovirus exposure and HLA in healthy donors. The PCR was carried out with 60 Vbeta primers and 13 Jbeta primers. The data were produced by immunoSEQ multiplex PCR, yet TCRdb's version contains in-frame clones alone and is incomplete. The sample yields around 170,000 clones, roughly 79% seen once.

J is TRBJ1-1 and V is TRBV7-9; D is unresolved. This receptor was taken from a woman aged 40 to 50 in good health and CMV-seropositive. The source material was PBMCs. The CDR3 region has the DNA TGTGCCAGCAGCTTAGAGGCGGGGAATAGTAAAGCTTTCTTT. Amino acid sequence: CASSLEAGNSKAFF.